This T cell receptor (beta chain) stems from a study of identical twins. The CDR3 totals 13 residues. The ends were cut back, 3 bases at V and 3 bases at J, with 12 bases in the middle. Germline CDR1 and CDR2: DFQATT and SNEGSKA (reference sequence). TCRdb itself ran the 5' RACE reads through MiXCR, one entry per CDR3 protein. The table lists approximately 1.8 million distinct CDR3 sequences, 32% of them singletons. The source is a newborn girl in good health. What was sequenced was cord blood. The rearrangement joins TRBV20-1 to TRBJ2-7; D is perhaps TRBD1 or TRBD2 (5 bases each). The CDR3 loop reads CSASRGRHYEQYF. CDR3 nucleotide sequence: TGCAGTGCTAGTCGGGGCAGGCACTACGAGCAGTACTTC.